A single sample gave rise to the 30 T cell receptor beta chains below, sequenced in a study of CD8+ T cells in alopecia areata. The authors extracted RNA and reverse transcribed it into cDNA as the sequencing template. This table comes from immunoSEQ multiplex PCR, and its TCRdb copy is limited to in-frame clones, with some not included. The sample carries tens of thousands of clones, about 51% recorded once. The specimen was NKG2D-high CD8+ T cells sorted from blood. These receptors all stem from a human donor with alopecia areata.

This clone appeared many times. J is TRBJ2-5 and V is TRBV7-9; D not certain. Trimming left V 5 bases short and J 3 bases short, with 7 bases between. The CDR3 is 12 amino acids. Germline-derived CDR1 and CDR2 are SEHNR and FQNEAQ (reference sequence). The CDR3 loop is CASSPVEETQYF. DNA of the CDR3: TGTGCCAGCAGCCCCGTTGAAGAGACCCAGTACTTC.

The chain links TRBV29-1 to TRBJ2-3; D possibly corresponds to TRBD2 (7 bases). The V and J ends lost 3 bases and 5 bases respectively, with 12 bases between them. This CDR3 comprises 13 residues. In germline, CDR1 is SQVTM, CDR2 ANQGSEA. CDR3 DNA sequence: TGCAGCGTTGAGGGGGGGCGGAGAGATACGCAGTATTTT. Protein: CSVEGGRRDTQYF.

The chain uses TRBV7-9 and TRBJ2-5, with 8 bases fitting TRBD1. The V gene's germline CDR1 is SEHNR and CDR2 FQNEAQ (reference sequence). This CDR3 has 15 amino acids. Trimming took 5 bases from V and 3 from J; bases not matched to a gene: 8. In DNA, the CDR3 is TGTGCCAGCAGCCCCCGGACAGGGCGGGAAGAGACCCAGTACTTC. It yields the protein CASSPRTGREETQYF.

This chain uses TRBV27 with TRBJ2-2; 8 nucleotides match TRBD2. After removal of 5 bases from V and 1 base from J, the junction contained 0 bases not matched to a gene. Germline-derived CDR1 and CDR2 are MNHEY and SMNVEV (reference sequence). This CDR3 region has 14 residues. CDR3 sequence reads: CASSLAGNTGELFF. The CDR3 DNA follows: TGTGCCAGCAGTCTAGCGGGGAACACCGGGGAGCTGTTTTTT.

The V gene is TRBV29-1, the J gene TRBJ2-7; 8 bases are shared with TRBD2. CDR3 length equals 14 residues. V was clipped by 0 bases and J by 7 bases; unmatched bases: 8. Germline loops: CDR1 SQVTM, CDR2 ANQGSEA. The CDR3 protein is CSVEEGAGGGEQYF. In DNA form, the CDR3 reads TGCAGCGTTGAAGAGGGGGCGGGAGGCGGAGAGCAGTACTTC.

This chain connects TRBV11-2 to TRBJ1-1; D call uncertain. Germline V gene data show CDR1 as SGHAT and CDR2 as FQNNGV. This CDR3 spans 12 amino acids. V lost 1 base and J lost 8, with 8 bases in between. CDR3: CASSLGLIEAFF. CDR3 bases: TGTGCCAGCAGCTTAGGCCTTATAGAAGCTTTCTTT.

The V gene is TRBV29-1, the J gene TRBJ2-1; 7 nucleotides agree with TRBD2. The CDR3 is made up of 16 amino acids. The V gene end was trimmed by 3 bases and the J gene end by 8 bases; junction bases not matched to a gene: 16. Germline V lookup: CDR1 SQVTM, CDR2 ANQGSEA. The CDR3 is CSVDGGLREKFDEQFF. DNA of the CDR3: TGCAGCGTTGATGGGGGGTTGCGGGAGAAATTCGATGAGCAGTTCTTC.

This clone showed up just once. The J gene is TRBJ1-6, the V gene TRBV9; D perhaps matches TRBD1 (5 bases). Trimming shortened V by 3 bases and J by 0 bases, and 10 bases separated the two germline ends. Germline V gene sequence: CDR1 SGDLS, CDR2 YYNGEE. This CDR3 has 16 residues. The CDR3 sequence: CASSGGTSSYNSPLHF. CDR3 sequence (DNA): TGTGCCAGCAGCGGAGGGACGAGCTCCTATAATTCACCCCTCCACTTT. The complete variable domain, with remaining parts taken from reference TRBV9 and TRBJ1-6, reads DSGVTQTPKHLITATGQRVTLRCSPRSGDLSVYWYQQSLDQGLQFLIQYYNGEERAKGNILERFSAQQFPDLHSELNLSSLELGDSALYFCASSGGTSSYNSPLHFGNGTRLTVT.

V is TRBV5-1 and J is TRBJ2-5; TRBD1 is a possible D gene (6 bases). CDR1 SGHRS and CDR2 YFSETQ come from the germline V gene. The CDR3 totals 15 residues. V was pared by 2 bases and J by 6 bases, with 17 bases between. CDR3 DNA: TGCGCCAGCAGCTTCCTTGACAGGTCTACGAAGACCCAGTACTTC. Residues: CASSFLDRSTKTQYF.

Only a few counts were recorded for this clone. This sequence joins TRBV2 and TRBJ2-3, with D possibly TRBD2 on 5 matching bases. V was clipped by 1 base and J by 3 bases, with 5 bases between them. The CDR3 is 13 amino acids. The germline V gene encodes CDR1 SNHLY and CDR2 FYNNEI. This chain's CDR3 is CASSEGTTDTQYF. The CDR3 nucleotides are TGTGCCAGCAGTGAAGGGACTACAGATACGCAGTATTTT.

This clone was detected only a few times. The V gene is TRBV28, the J gene TRBJ1-1; D may be TRBD1 (5 bases). The germline V and J ends were trimmed by 2 bases and 5 bases, with 9 bases remaining between them. The CDR3 loop spans 13 amino acids. Germline values: CDR1 MDHEN, CDR2 SYDVKM. The chain's CDR3 is CASSLGGATEAFF. The CDR3 DNA follows: TGTGCCAGCAGTTTAGGAGGGGCTACTGAAGCTTTCTTT.

This clone occurred a few times. The CDR3 spells CASSAGLAATYEQYF. The CDR3 bases are TGTGCCAGCAGTGCAGGACTAGCGGCGACCTACGAGCAGTACTTC. V usage is TRBV28 and J usage is TRBJ2-7; 10 bases align to TRBD2. Germline CDR1 is MDHEN and CDR2 is SYDVKM. The CDR3 runs 15 residues. Trimming took 5 bases from V and 2 from J; bases not matched to a gene: 6.

This clone has more than one count but fewer than ten. The sample carries other DNA sequences with the same CDR3. The chain carries TRBV5-1 and TRBJ2-5; D is unresolved. CDR1 and CDR2 from the germline V gene are SGHRS and YFSETQ. Trimming removed 1 base at V and 3 bases at J, with 7 bases between. CDR3 length: 13 amino acids. The CDR3 protein is CASSLSAEETQYF. CDR3 sequence (DNA): TGCGCCAGCAGCTTGTCGGCAGAAGAGACCCAGTACTTC. The full variable domain, its missing parts supplied by reference TRBV5-1 and TRBJ2-5, is KAGVTQTPRYLIKTRGQQVTLSCSPISGHRSVSWYQQTPGQGLQFLFEYFSETQRNKGNFPGRFSGRQFSNSRSEMNVSTLELGDSALYLCASSLSAEETQYFGPGTRLLVL.

The genes are TRBV30 and TRBJ2-2; 7 bases line up with TRBD1. Looked up from germline, CDR1 is GTSNPN and CDR2 is SVGIG (reference sequence). V shed 8 bases, J shed 4 bases, and the junction held 4 bases outside the gene matches. CDR3 length equals 12 residues. CDR3 DNA: TGTGCCAATCAGGGGGTCACCGGGGAGCTGTTTTTT. Protein: CANQGVTGELFF.

The chain couples TRBV6-6 to TRBJ2-5, with D hard to call. This CDR3 has 13 residues. Germline-derived CDR1 and CDR2 are MNHNY and SVGAGI (reference sequence). V dropped 3 bases and J dropped 4 bases, with 9 bases sitting between them. The CDR3 DNA is TGTGCCAGCAGTTATATCATGGGAGAGACCCAGTACTTC. This codes for CASSYIMGETQYF.

The chain is built from TRBV6-6 and TRBJ2-1, with D perhaps TRBD2 (6 bases). V dropped 5 bases and J dropped 12 bases, with 23 bases sitting between them. CDR1 is MNHNY and CDR2 is SVGAGI in the germline V gene (reference sequence). This CDR3 region has 15 residues. CDR3 sequence (DNA): TGTGCCAGCAGTGATCCACATCGCGGGGCTACCCCGCAGTTCTTC. Translating it yields CASSDPHRGATPQFF.

The chain is built from TRBV4-2 and TRBJ2-2, with a weak D call TRBD2 (5 bases). This CDR3 is built from 13 residues. Trimming took 0 bases from V and 7 from J, leaving 6 bases between them. Germline loops: CDR1 LGHNA, CDR2 YNFKEQ. The CDR3 DNA reads TGTGCCAGCAGCCAAGAACGGGGCGGGGAGCTGTTTTTT. It is translated as CASSQERGGELFF.

This clone has only a few counts. The chain couples TRBV30 to TRBJ2-1; D is possibly TRBD2 (5 bases). Trimming took off 0 bases at V and 4 bases at J, with 7 bases between the two ends. This CDR3 has 13 amino acids. The germline CDR1 and CDR2 sequences are GTSNPN and SVGIG (reference sequence). CDR3 sequence: CAWSVGGYNEQFF. CDR3 DNA sequence: TGTGCCTGGAGTGTCGGCGGGTACAATGAGCAGTTCTTC.

This clone was recorded a few times. Other DNA sequences from this sample encode an identical CDR3 as well. The rearrangement links TRBV27 to TRBJ1-5; D gene uncertain. Per germline, CDR1 MNHEY and CDR2 SMNVEV (reference sequence). Trimming pared 6 bases from V and 0 bases from J, leaving 9 bases between. This CDR3 spans 14 amino acids. The CDR3 coding sequence is TGTGCCAGCAGCCCTACAGATAGCAATCAGCCCCAGCATTTT. Translated: CASSPTDSNQPQHF.

The rearrangement links TRBV29-1 to TRBJ1-2; TRBD1 might be the D (6 bases). Germline V gene sequence: CDR1 SQVTM, CDR2 ANQGSEA. This CDR3 is built from 10 residues. Trimming stripped 6 bases from V and 6 bases from J, with 8 bases between. The CDR3 coding sequence is TGCAGCGTAAGGGGGGATGGCTACACCTTC. This codes for CSVRGDGYTF.

This clone has more than one count but fewer than ten. V usage is TRBV28 and J usage is TRBJ2-1, with 7 bases fitting TRBD2. This CDR3 has 15 residues. Germline-derived CDR1 and CDR2 are MDHEN and SYDVKM. V lost 10 bases and J lost 0; bases outside the gene matches: 9. CDR3 sequence: CATSGGSPSYNEQFF. CDR3 nucleotide sequence: TGTGCCACCTCGGGGGGTTCTCCCTCCTACAATGAGCAGTTCTTC.

V is TRBV30 and J is TRBJ1-5, with 7 nucleotides matching TRBD1. The CDR3 totals 14 residues. Looked up from germline, CDR1 is GTSNPN and CDR2 is SVGIG (reference sequence). V was clipped by 1 base and J by 7 bases; unmatched bases: 7. As DNA, the CDR3 is TGTGCCTGGAGTGCCGGACAGGAACAACAGCCCCAGCATTTT. It codes for CAWSAGQEQQPQHF.

V and J are TRBV9 and TRBJ1-2; D gene ambiguous. Germline CDR1 is SGDLS and CDR2 is YYNGEE. The CDR3 is 13 residues long. Trimming took off 0 bases at V and 8 bases at J, with 11 bases between the two ends. CDR3: CASSVGGEGGYTF. The CDR3 DNA reads TGTGCCAGCAGCGTAGGTGGTGAGGGCGGCTACACCTTC.

The rearrangement links TRBV29-1 to TRBJ2-3, with a possible D match to TRBD2 (6 bases). The CDR3 covers 12 residues. CDR1 is SQVTM and CDR2 is ANQGSEA in the germline V gene. V was clipped by 6 bases and J by 6 bases, with 13 bases between them. The CDR3 coding sequence is TGCAGCGTCCCGGCGGGGACGGATACGCAGTATTTT. Protein sequence: CSVPAGTDTQYF.

This clone was picked up a small number of times. This chain joins TRBV23-1 and TRBJ1-1, with 8 bases fitting TRBD1. TRBV23-1 qualifies as an ORF whose function is uncertain. Trimming cost V 9 bases and J 9 bases; bases outside gene matches: 9. CDR3 size: 12 residues. CDR3: CARYLGQGKAFF. CDR3 DNA: TGCGCCAGATACCTCGGACAGGGTAAAGCTTTCTTT.

A few counts support this clone. The rearrangement uses TRBV29-1 and TRBJ2-5, with 13 bases matching TRBD2. V gave up 3 bases and J gave up 0 bases; unmatched junction bases: 7. Germline CDR1 is SQVTM and CDR2 is ANQGSEA. There are 17 residues in the CDR3. CDR3 loop: CSVDGLAGATYQETQYF. As DNA, the CDR3 is TGCAGCGTTGACGGACTAGCGGGAGCTACGTACCAAGAGACCCAGTACTTC.

The chain combines TRBV9 with TRBJ2-6; 8 bases fit TRBD2. Losses at the gene ends were 4 bases for V and 2 bases for J; bases not matched to a gene: 5. This CDR3 comprises 16 residues. Looked up from germline, CDR1 is SGDLS and CDR2 is YYNGEE. CDR3 in DNA: TGTGCCAGCAGCCCTATAGCGGGAACTGGGGCCAACGTCCTGACTTTC. It specifies CASSPIAGTGANVLTF. The full variable domain, rest sourced from reference TRBV9 and TRBJ2-6, is DSGVTQTPKHLITATGQRVTLRCSPRSGDLSVYWYQQSLDQGLQFLIQYYNGEERAKGNILERFSAQQFPDLHSELNLSSLELGDSALYFCASSPIAGTGANVLTFGAGSRLTVL.

The rearrangement links TRBV13 to TRBJ2-7; 8 bases line up with TRBD2. Per the germline V gene, CDR1 is PRHDT and CDR2 is FYEKMQ (reference sequence). Unmatched junction bases numbered 5, after V lost 0 bases and J lost 4 bases. This CDR3 contains 15 residues. The CDR3 nucleotides are TGTGCCAGCAGCTTAGGGGGACTAGACTTTTACGAGCAGTACTTC. Translating gives CASSLGGLDFYEQYF.

This clone was observed a few times. The sample has other DNA sequences that encode this CDR3 too. The V and J genes are TRBV11-2 and TRBJ2-7, with 7 bases lining up with TRBD1. The CDR3 runs to 14 residues. The trim removed 1 base at V and 2 bases at J, leaving 2 bases unmatched. The germline V gene encodes CDR1 SGHAT and CDR2 FQNNGV. CDR3 sequence reads: CASSLGQGAYEQYF. The CDR3 DNA is TGTGCCAGCAGCTTAGGGCAGGGGGCCTACGAGCAGTACTTC.

This clone has more than one count but fewer than ten. The CDR3 DNA follows: TGTGCCAGCAGCTCCTTAGACTCTACCTACGAGCAGTACTTC. Encoded protein: CASSSLDSTYEQYF. This rearrangement joins TRBV7-9 to TRBJ2-7; D not certain. V was pared by 4 bases and J by 2 bases, with 12 bases between. Looked up from germline, CDR1 is SEHNR and CDR2 is FQNEAQ (reference sequence). CDR3 size: 14 residues.